These T cell receptor beta chains were read from a single sample in a study of blood T cell repertoires in COVID-19. The repertoire was sequenced with immunoSEQ multiplex PCR; TCRdb's copy has only in-frame clones and lacks some. The sample yields about 160,000 clones, 80% to 90% seen once. Sample: peripheral blood. Source of these receptors: a woman aged 55-75 years who had recovered from COVID-19. CDR3s include the opening cysteine and the closing phenylalanine or tryptophan. D genes are given only for firm matches. Size tells how often a clone was seen (once, few, many) or the class of an expanded clone, and some rows leave it out.

size,D,J,V,CDR3,DNA
NA,TRBD2,TRBJ2-5,TRBV12-5,CASGLGGEVVTQYF,TGTGCTAGTGGTCTGGGAGGGGAGGTCGTGACCCAGTACTTC
few,TRBD2,TRBJ2-1,TRBV27,CASSLPGGAVGDEQFF,TGTGCCAGCAGTTTACCCGGGGGGGCCGTAGGGGATGAGCAGTTCTTC
NA,NA,TRBJ2-3,TRBV18,CASSPVGGGSTDTQYF,TGTGCCAGCTCACCGGTCGGCGGGGGCTCGACAGATACGCAGTATTTT
NA,TRBD2,TRBJ2-1,TRBV2,CASSPLAGETGEQFF,TGTGCCAGCAGTCCTCTAGCGGGGGAGACCGGGGAGCAGTTCTTC
NA,NA,TRBJ1-6,TRBV2,CASSIAGTNNSPLHF,TGTGCCAGCAGTATCGCAGGTACCAATAATTCACCCCTCCACTTT
NA,TRBD1,TRBJ2-2,TRBV19,CASGRQGEGTGELFF,TGTGCCAGTGGGAGACAGGGAGAGGGGACCGGGGAGCTGTTTTTT
NA,NA,TRBJ2-7,TRBV15,CATSRDLRVYEQYF,TGTGCCACCAGCAGAGATTTACGGGTCTACGAGCAGTACTTC
NA,NA,TRBJ2-5,TRBV5-4,CASSMGPGTQETQYF,TGTGCCAGCAGCATGGGCCCCGGGACTCAAGAGACCCAGTACTTC
once,TRBD2,TRBJ2-5,TRBV20-1,CSASRTSGGEETQYF,TGCAGTGCTAGTCGGACTAGCGGGGGGGAAGAGACCCAGTACTTC
NA,TRBD1,TRBJ2-1,TRBV29-1,CSVLQGAYNEQFF,TGCAGCGTTCTGCAGGGGGCTTACAATGAGCAGTTCTTC
NA,NA,TRBJ1-1,TRBV6-5,CASRSGGFTEAFF,TGTGCCAGCAGGTCGGGGGGGTTCACTGAAGCTTTCTTT
NA,NA,TRBJ2-5,TRBV5-4,CASSLGTGQETQYF,TGTGCCAGCAGCTTGGGGACTGGCCAAGAGACCCAGTACTTC
NA,TRBD2,TRBJ2-1,TRBV4-1,CASSQGVTSGIDNEQFF,TGCGCCAGCAGCCAAGGGGTCACTAGCGGAATAGACAATGAGCAGTTCTTC
NA,NA,TRBJ2-3,TRBV28,CASSLSGFPPDNTQYF,TGTGCCAGCAGTTTATCAGGATTTCCTCCTGATAATACGCAGTATTTT
NA,TRBD1,TRBJ1-6,TRBV5-5,CASSLRTGGQYNSPLHF,TGTGCCAGCAGCTTGAGGACAGGGGGCCAGTATAATTCACCCCTCCACTTT
NA,NA,TRBJ1-5,TRBV6-1,CASSEGGQGNQPQHF,TGTGCCAGCAGTGAAGGGGGGCAGGGTAATCAGCCCCAGCATTTT
NA,TRBD1,TRBJ2-6,TRBV5-4,CASSSVRTGSVGGVLTF,TGTGCCAGCAGCTCCGTTAGGACAGGGAGTGTAGGTGGCGTCCTGACTTTC
NA,NA,TRBJ2-7,TRBV13,CASSESGPHYEQYF,TGTGCCAGCAGCGAGAGCGGCCCCCACTACGAGCAGTACTTC